The rows below give T cell receptor beta chains drawn from one sample of a study of T cells in localized non-small cell lung cancer. This table comes from immunoSEQ multiplex PCR, and its TCRdb copy is limited to in-frame clones, with some not included. The sample includes about 33,000 clones, about four fifths of them seen just once. The sequenced sample was peripheral blood, obtained before any cancer treatment. The receptors derive from a male donor at least 60 years old with stage II squamous cell lung carcinoma. Each CDR3 is given with its conserved first and last residue. A D gene is named only where the DNA matches it firmly. The listing skips clone size in some rows; elsewhere it reads once, few, many or a size class.

V	size	D	J	CDR3	DNA
TRBV10-3	.	TRBD1	TRBJ2-3	CAISPGQGTDTQYF	TGTGCCATCAGTCCGGGACAGGGAACAGATACGCAGTATTTT
TRBV30	once	TRBD1	TRBJ1-2	CAWRGRDRGYGYTF	TGTGCCTGGAGAGGTCGGGACAGGGGGTATGGCTACACCTTC
TRBV30	.	TRBD1	TRBJ1-4	CAWRVRQGAGKLFF	TGTGCCTGGAGGGTGAGACAGGGGGCAGGAAAACTGTTTTTT
TRBV5-4	.	.	TRBJ1-1	CASSSPGLNTEAFF	TGTGCCAGCAGCTCCCCGGGGCTGAACACTGAAGCTTTCTTT
TRBV2	.	TRBD1	TRBJ1-5	CASRVGQGAQPQHF	TGTGCCAGCAGAGTAGGACAGGGGGCCCAGCCCCAGCATTTT
TRBV7-8	once	.	TRBJ1-2	CASSLLGEHYGYTF	TGTGCCAGCAGCTTATTAGGGGAACACTATGGCTACACCTTC
TRBV25-1	few	TRBD1	TRBJ1-2	CASSEYQGAGYGYTF	TGTGCCAGCAGTGAATATCAGGGGGCTGGCTATGGCTACACCTTC
TRBV11-3	.	TRBD2	TRBJ2-1	CASRRSGSSYNEQFF	TGTGCCAGCAGACGAAGCGGGAGCTCCTACAATGAGCAGTTCTTC
TRBV11-3	.	.	TRBJ2-3	CASSPTETQYF	TGTGCCAGCAGCCCCACGGAGACGCAGTATTTT
TRBV7-2	.	TRBD1	TRBJ1-5	CASSFGTGGQPQHF	TGTGCCAGCAGCTTCGGGACAGGAGGCCAGCCCCAGCATTTT
TRBV5-6	.	.	TRBJ2-7	CASRSVQSYYEQYF	TGTGCCAGCAGAAGCGTCCAGTCTTACTACGAGCAGTACTTC
TRBV2	.	.	TRBJ2-5	CASSGSGGQETQYF	TGTGCCAGCAGTGGATCCGGGGGCCAAGAGACCCAGTACTTC
TRBV19	few	TRBD1	TRBJ1-1	CASSSRTGNTEAFF	TGTGCCAGTAGTTCCCGGACAGGGAACACTGAAGCTTTCTTT
TRBV7-2	.	TRBD2	TRBJ2-7	CASTPGGAGGTDEQYF	TGTGCCAGCACCCCAGGTGGTGCGGGAGGTACCGACGAGCAGTACTTC
TRBV15	.	.	TRBJ1-4	CATTRQKEKLFF	TGTGCCACGACCCGACAGAAGGAAAAACTGTTTTTT
TRBV9	.	.	TRBJ2-1	CASNVGAASYNEQFF	TGTGCCAGCAACGTAGGAGCGGCGTCCTACAATGAGCAGTTCTTC
TRBV27	.	.	TRBJ2-7	CASAPGDSYEQYF	TGTGCCAGCGCTCCAGGCGACTCCTACGAGCAGTACTTC
TRBV5-6	.	.	TRBJ1-3	CASSLGWAGNTIYF	TGTGCCAGCAGCTTGGGCTGGGCAGGAAACACCATATATTTT
TRBV2	.	.	TRBJ2-5	CASSLQFPQYF	TGTGCCAGCAGCCTCCAGTTTCCCCAGTACTTC
TRBV6-1	.	TRBD1	TRBJ2-7	CASSDRDRVSYEQYF	TGTGCCAGCTCGGACCGGGACAGGGTTAGCTACGAGCAGTACTTC
TRBV19	.	.	TRBJ1-2	CASSVQEGNYGYTF	TGTGCCAGTAGTGTACAGGAAGGGAACTATGGCTACACCTTC
TRBV29-1	.	.	TRBJ1-2	CSARAVPGYTF	TGCAGCGCCCGAGCGGTGCCTGGCTACACCTTC
TRBV7-8	.	TRBD2	TRBJ2-2	CASSSSGNARTGELFF	TGTGCCAGCAGCTCCAGCGGGAACGCTCGAACCGGGGAGCTGTTTTTT
TRBV2	.	TRBD1	TRBJ1-5	CASGDRGVNQPQHF	TGTGCCAGCGGGGACAGGGGGGTCAATCAGCCCCAGCATTTT
TRBV5-6	.	TRBD1	TRBJ1-2	CASSLQGAYGYTF	TGTGCCAGCAGCTTACAGGGGGCCTATGGCTACACCTTC
TRBV9	.	TRBD1	TRBJ1-4	CASSARTGGVEKLFF	TGTGCCAGCAGCGCCCGGACAGGGGGCGTGGAAAAACTGTTTTTT
TRBV7-2	.	.	TRBJ2-3	CASSSKADTQYF	TGTGCCAGCAGCTCCAAAGCAGATACGCAGTATTTT
TRBV4-1	.	.	TRBJ1-2	CASREGGGYTF	TGCGCCAGCAGGGAAGGGGGGGGCTACACCTTC
TRBV11-3	.	.	TRBJ2-7	CASSFRVGPNEQYF	TGTGCCAGCAGCTTTAGAGTGGGCCCCAACGAGCAGTACTTC
TRBV18	.	TRBD1	TRBJ1-5	CASSPRDSDQPQHF	TGTGCCAGCTCCCCCCGGGACAGTGATCAGCCCCAGCATTTT
TRBV6-5	.	TRBD1	TRBJ1-3	CASMARQGSGNTIYF	TGTGCCAGCATGGCTAGACAGGGGTCTGGAAACACCATATATTTT
TRBV6-1	.	.	TRBJ1-1	CAAGPRGGTEAFF	TGTGCGGCGGGGCCAAGGGGTGGGACTGAAGCTTTCTTT
TRBV6-5	.	.	TRBJ2-5	CASSTPVAETQYF	TGTGCCAGCAGTACCCCTGTAGCAGAGACCCAGTACTTC
TRBV11-3	.	.	TRBJ2-7	CASSLRTDSYEQYF	TGTGCCAGCAGCTTAAGGACAGACTCCTACGAGCAGTACTTC
TRBV7-9	.	.	TRBJ1-1	CASSFDSNTEAFF	TGTGCCAGCAGCTTCGACTCGAACACTGAAGCTTTCTTT
TRBV18	.	.	TRBJ1-5	CASSPAPNQPQHF	TGTGCCAGCTCACCGGCTCCCAATCAGCCCCAGCATTTT
TRBV6-5	once	TRBD1	TRBJ1-2	CASSAGQVYGYTF	TGTGCCAGCAGCGCGGGACAGGTCTATGGCTACACCTTC
TRBV2	.	.	TRBJ2-7	CASTLTDRGYEQYF	TGTGCCAGCACGTTGACAGATCGTGGCTACGAGCAGTACTTC
TRBV5-1	.	TRBD2	TRBJ2-3	CASAPGASGGADTQYF	TGCGCCAGCGCCCCGGGGGCTAGCGGGGGGGCAGATACGCAGTATTTT
TRBV12-5	.	.	TRBJ1-1	CASGLLGYHHF	TGTGCTAGTGGTTTGTTAGGGTACCACCACTTT
TRBV9	.	.	TRBJ2-5	CASSVGTFYQETQYF	TGTGCCAGCAGCGTAGGGACCTTCTACCAAGAGACCCAGTACTTC
TRBV7-9	.	TRBD1	TRBJ2-2	CASSLDRGRGTGELFF	TGTGCCAGCAGCCTGGACAGGGGCCGGGGCACCGGGGAGCTGTTTTTT
TRBV7-2	.	.	TRBJ2-7	CASSLVVTYEQYF	TGTGCCAGCAGCTTAGTCGTCACCTACGAGCAGTACTTC
TRBV23-1	.	.	TRBJ1-2	CASSQSGDGGYTF	TGCGCCAGCAGTCAATCGGGGGACGGGGGCTACACCTTC
TRBV7-2	.	.	TRBJ1-5	CASSLLVNSNQPQHF	TGTGCCAGCAGCTTACTGGTTAATAGCAATCAGCCCCAGCATTTT
TRBV5-4	few	TRBD1	TRBJ2-7	CASSTKTGDLYEQYF	TGTGCCAGCAGCACCAAGACAGGGGACCTTTACGAGCAGTACTTC
TRBV18	few	.	TRBJ2-5	CASSRGAEETQYF	TGTGCCAGCTCACGAGGAGCAGAGGAGACCCAGTACTTC
TRBV7-2	.	.	TRBJ2-2	CASSWLGGRNTGELFF	TGTGCCAGCAGTTGGCTCGGGGGGCGAAACACCGGGGAGCTGTTTTTT
TRBV11-1	.	TRBD1	TRBJ2-4	CASSPFRTGKNIQYF	TGTGCCAGCAGCCCCTTCCGGACAGGCAAAAACATTCAGTACTTC